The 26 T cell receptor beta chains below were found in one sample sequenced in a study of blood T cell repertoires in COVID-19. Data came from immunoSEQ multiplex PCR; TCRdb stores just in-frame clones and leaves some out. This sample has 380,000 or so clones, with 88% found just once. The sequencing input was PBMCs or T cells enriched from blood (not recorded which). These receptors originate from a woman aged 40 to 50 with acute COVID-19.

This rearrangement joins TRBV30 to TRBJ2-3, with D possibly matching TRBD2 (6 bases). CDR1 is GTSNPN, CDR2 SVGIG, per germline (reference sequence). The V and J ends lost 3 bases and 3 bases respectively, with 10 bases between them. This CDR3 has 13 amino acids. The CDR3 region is CAWSGGTTDTQYF. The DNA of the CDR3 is TGTGCCTGGAGCGGAGGGACGACAGATACGCAGTATTTT. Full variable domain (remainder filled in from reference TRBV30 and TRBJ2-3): SQTIHQWPATLVQPVGSPLSLECTVEGTSNPNLYWYRQAAGRGLQLLFYSVGIGQISSEVPQNLSASRPQDRQFILSSKKLLLSDSGFYLCAWSGGTTDTQYFGPGTRLTVL.

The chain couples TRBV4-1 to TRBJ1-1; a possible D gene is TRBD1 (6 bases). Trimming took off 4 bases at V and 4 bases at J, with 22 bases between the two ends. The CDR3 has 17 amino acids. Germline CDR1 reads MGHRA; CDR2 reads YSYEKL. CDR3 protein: CASSRGNTGPQGTEAFF. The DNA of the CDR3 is TGCGCCAGCAGCCGGGGGAACACAGGGCCCCAAGGCACTGAAGCTTTCTTT.

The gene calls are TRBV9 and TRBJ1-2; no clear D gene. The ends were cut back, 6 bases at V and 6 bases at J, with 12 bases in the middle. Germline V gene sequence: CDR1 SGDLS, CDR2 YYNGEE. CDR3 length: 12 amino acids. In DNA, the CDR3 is TGTGCCAGCACTCGGCGGCAAGATGGCTACACCTTC. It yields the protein CASTRRQDGYTF.

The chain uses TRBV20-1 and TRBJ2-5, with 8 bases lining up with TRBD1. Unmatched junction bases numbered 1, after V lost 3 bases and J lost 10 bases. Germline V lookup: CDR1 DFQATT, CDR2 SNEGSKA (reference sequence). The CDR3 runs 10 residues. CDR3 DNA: TGCAGTGCTAGGGACAGGGTCCAGTACTTC. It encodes CSARDRVQYF.

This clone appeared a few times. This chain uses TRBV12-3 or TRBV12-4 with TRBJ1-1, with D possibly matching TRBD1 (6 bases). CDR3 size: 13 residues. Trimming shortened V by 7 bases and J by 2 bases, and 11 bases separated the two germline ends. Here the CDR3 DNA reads TGTGCCAGCAACACAGGGTTCAACACTGAAGCTTTCTTT. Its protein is CASNTGFNTEAFF.

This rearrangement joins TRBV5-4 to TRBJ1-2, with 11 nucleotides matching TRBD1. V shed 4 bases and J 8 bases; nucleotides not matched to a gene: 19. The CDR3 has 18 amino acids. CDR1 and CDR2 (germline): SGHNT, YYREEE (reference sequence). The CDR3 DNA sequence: TGTGCCAGCAGCACACCGGGACGGACAGGGGGCGAGTCTTGGGGCTACACCTTC. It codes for CASSTPGRTGGESWGYTF.

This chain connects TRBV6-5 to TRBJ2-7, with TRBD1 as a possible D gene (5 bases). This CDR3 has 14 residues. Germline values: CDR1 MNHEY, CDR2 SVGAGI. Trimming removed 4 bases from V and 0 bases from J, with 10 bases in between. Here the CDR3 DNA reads TGTGCCAGCAGTTTACAGGTACTCTCCTACGAGCAGTACTTC. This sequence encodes CASSLQVLSYEQYF.

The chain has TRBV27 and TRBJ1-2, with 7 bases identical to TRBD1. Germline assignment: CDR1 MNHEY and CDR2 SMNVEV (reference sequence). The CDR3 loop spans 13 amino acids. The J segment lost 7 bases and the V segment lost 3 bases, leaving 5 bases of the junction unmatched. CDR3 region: CASSLYRGSGYTF. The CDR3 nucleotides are TGTGCCAGCAGTTTGTACAGGGGTAGTGGCTACACCTTC.

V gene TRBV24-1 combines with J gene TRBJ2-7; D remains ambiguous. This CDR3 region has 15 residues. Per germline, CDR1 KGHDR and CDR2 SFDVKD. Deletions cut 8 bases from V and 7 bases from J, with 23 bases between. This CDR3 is CATTPQDVFLWEQYF. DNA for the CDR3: TGTGCCACCACCCCCCAGGATGTTTTTTTGTGGGAGCAGTACTTC.

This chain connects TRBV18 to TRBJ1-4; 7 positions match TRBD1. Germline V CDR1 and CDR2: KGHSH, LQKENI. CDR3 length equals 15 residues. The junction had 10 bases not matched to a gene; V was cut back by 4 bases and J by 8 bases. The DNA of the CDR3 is TGTGCCAGCTCACGGGCCGTGTCAGGGGGAGAAAAACTGTTTTTT. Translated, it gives CASSRAVSGGEKLFF.

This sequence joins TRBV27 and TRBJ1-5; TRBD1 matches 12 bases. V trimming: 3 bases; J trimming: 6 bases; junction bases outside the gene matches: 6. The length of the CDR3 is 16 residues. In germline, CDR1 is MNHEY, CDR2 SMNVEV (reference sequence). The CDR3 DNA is TGTGCCAGCAGTTTCGGGACAGGGGGCGAAGGTCAGCCCCAGCATTTT. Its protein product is CASSFGTGGEGQPQHF.

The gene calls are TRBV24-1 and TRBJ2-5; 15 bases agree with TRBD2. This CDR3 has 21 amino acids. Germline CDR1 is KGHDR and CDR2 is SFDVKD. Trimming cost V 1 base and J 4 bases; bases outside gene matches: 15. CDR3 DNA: TGTGCCACCAGTGATTTAAATCGAAATCCGGGACTAGCGGGGGGACGAGAGACCCAGTACTTC. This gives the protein CATSDLNRNPGLAGGRETQYF.

The chain's CDR3 is CASSDSIRTGRGYSNQPQHF. The CDR3 DNA reads TGTGCCAGCAGTGACTCCATTAGGACAGGGAGGGGTTATAGCAATCAGCCCCAGCATTTT. This chain connects TRBV6-4 to TRBJ1-5, with 8 bases that match TRBD1. The germline gives CDR1 MRHNA, CDR2 SNTAGT. V trimming: 0 bases; J trimming: 0 bases; junction bases outside the gene matches: 13. This CDR3 comprises 20 residues.

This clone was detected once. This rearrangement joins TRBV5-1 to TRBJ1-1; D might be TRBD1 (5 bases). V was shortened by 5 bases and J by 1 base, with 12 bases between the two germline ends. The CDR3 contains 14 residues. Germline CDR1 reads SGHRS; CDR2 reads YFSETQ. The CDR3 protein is CASSQRTGNTEAFF. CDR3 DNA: TGCGCCAGCAGTCAACGAACAGGGAACACTGAAGCTTTCTTT. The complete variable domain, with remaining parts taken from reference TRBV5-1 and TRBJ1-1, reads KAGVTQTPRYLIKTRGQQVTLSCSPISGHRSVSWYQQTPGQGLQFLFEYFSETQRNKGNFPGRFSGRQFSNSRSEMNVSTLELGDSALYLCASSQRTGNTEAFFGQGTRLTVV.

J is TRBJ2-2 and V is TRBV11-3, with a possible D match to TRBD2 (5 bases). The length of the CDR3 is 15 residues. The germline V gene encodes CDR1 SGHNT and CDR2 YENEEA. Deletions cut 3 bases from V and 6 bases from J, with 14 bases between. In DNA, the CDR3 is TGTGCCAGCAGCTTCCGGGATCCAGAAGCCGGGGAGCTGTTTTTT. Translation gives CASSFRDPEAGELFF.

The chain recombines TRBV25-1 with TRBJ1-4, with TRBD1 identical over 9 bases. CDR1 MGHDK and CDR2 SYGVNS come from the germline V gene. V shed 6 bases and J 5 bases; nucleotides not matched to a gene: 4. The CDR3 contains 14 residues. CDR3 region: CASRETGGNEKLFF. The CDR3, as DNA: TGTGCCAGCAGAGAGACAGGGGGAAATGAAAAACTGTTTTTT.

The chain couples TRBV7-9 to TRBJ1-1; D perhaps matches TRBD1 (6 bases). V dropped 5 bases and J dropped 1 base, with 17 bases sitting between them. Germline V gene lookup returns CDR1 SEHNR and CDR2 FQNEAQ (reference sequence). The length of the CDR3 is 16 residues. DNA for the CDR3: TGTGCCAGCAGCCCCGGACTAGGGGGGGGGAACACTGAAGCTTTCTTT. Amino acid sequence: CASSPGLGGGNTEAFF.

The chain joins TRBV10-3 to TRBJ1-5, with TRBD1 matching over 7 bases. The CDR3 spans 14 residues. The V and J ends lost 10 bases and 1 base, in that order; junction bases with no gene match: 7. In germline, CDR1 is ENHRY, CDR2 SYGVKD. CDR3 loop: CATDSGQSNQPQHF. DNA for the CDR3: TGTGCCACCGATTCGGGACAGAGCAATCAGCCCCAGCATTTT.

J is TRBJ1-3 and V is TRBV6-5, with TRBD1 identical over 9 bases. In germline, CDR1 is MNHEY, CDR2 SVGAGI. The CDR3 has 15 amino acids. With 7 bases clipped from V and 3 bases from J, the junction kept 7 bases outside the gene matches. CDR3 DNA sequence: TGTGCCAGCAATCCGACAGGGGGGGGTGGAAACACCATATATTTT. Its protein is CASNPTGGGGNTIYF.

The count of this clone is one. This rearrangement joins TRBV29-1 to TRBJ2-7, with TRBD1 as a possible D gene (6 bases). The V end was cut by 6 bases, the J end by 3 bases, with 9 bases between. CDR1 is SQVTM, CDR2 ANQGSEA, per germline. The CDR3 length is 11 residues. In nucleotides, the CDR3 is TGCAGCGTAGGACAGAACTACGAGCAGTACTTC. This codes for CSVGQNYEQYF.

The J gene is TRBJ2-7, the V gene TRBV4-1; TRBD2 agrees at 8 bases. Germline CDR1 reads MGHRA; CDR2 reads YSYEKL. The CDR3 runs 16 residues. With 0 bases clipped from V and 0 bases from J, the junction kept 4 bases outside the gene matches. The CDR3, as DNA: TGCGCCAGCAGCCAAGATGAACGGGGGGGCTCCTACGAGCAGTACTTC. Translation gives CASSQDERGGSYEQYF.

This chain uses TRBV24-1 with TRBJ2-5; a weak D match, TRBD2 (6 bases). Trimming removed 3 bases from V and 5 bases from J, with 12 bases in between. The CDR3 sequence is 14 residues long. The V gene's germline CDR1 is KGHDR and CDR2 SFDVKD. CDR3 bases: TGTGCCACCAGTGATCGACTAGGTGGGGAGACCCAGTACTTC. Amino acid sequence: CATSDRLGGETQYF.

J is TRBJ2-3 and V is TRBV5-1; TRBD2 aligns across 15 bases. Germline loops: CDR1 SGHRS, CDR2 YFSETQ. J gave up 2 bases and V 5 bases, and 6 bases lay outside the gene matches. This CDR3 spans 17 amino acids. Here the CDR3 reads CASRTGLAGGSTDTQYF. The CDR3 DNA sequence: TGCGCCAGCAGGACGGGACTAGCGGGGGGTTCCACAGATACGCAGTATTTT.

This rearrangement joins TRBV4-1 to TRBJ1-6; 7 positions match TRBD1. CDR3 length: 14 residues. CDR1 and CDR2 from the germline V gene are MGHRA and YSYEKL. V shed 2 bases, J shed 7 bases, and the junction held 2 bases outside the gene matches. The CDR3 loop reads CASSQTQGNSPLHF. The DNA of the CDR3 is TGCGCCAGCAGCCAAACACAGGGGAATTCACCCCTCCACTTT.

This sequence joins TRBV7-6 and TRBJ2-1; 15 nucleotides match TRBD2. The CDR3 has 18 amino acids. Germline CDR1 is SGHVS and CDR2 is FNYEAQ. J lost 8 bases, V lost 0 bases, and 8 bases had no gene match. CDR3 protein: CASSLALGLAGGPHEQFF. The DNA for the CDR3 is TGTGCCAGCAGCTTAGCCCTCGGACTAGCGGGGGGGCCGCATGAGCAGTTCTTC.

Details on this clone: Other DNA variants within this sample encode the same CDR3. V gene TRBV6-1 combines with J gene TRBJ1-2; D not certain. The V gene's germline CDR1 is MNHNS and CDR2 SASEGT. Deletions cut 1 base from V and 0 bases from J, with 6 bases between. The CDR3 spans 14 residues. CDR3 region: CASSEGGTNYGYTF. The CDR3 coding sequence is TGTGCCAGCAGTGAAGGAGGGACTAACTATGGCTACACCTTC.